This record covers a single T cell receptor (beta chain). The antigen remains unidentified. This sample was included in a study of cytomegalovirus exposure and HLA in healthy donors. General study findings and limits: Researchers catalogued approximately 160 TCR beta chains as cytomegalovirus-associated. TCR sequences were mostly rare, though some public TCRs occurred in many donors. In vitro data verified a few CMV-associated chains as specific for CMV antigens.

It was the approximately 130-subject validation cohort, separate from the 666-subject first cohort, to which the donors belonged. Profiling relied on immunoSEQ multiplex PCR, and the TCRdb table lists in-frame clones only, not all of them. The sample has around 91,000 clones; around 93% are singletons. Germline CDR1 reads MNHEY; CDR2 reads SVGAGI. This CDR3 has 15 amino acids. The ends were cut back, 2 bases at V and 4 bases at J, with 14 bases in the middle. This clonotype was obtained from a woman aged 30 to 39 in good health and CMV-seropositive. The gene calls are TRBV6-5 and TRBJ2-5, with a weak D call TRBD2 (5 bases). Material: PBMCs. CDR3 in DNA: TGTGCCAGCAGTTACGAGCAGCGGTTCGCAGAGACCCAGTACTTC. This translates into CASSYEQRFAETQYF.